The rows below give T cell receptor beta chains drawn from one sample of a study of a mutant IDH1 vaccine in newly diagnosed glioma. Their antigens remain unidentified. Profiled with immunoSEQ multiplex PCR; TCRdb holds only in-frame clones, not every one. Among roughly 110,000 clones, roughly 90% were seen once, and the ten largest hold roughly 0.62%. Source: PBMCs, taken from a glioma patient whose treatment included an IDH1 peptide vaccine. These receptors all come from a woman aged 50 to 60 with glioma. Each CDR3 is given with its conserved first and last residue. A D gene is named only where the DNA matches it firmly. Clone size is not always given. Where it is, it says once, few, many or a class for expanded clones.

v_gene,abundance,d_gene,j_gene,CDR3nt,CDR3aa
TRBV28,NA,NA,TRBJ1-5,TGTGCCAGCAGTGCCAGTTCTCTTTTAAATCAGCCCCAGCATTTT,CASSASSLLNQPQHF
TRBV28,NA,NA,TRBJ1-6,TGTGCCAGCAGTCTTACCACCCACGACCTAAGCTCCTATAATTCACCCCTCCACTTT,CASSLTTHDLSSYNSPLHF
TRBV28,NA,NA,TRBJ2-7,TGTGCCAGCAGTTTATATGGCAGGGACGGGTACGAGCAGTACTTC,CASSLYGRDGYEQYF
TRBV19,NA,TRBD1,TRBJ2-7,TGTGCCAGTAGTAGGGCTCCCCGGGACAGGGGGCGTGAGCAGTACTTC,CASSRAPRDRGREQYF
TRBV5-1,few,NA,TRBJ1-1,TGCGCCAGCAGTTGGTTCGGGAGGGAAGCTTTCTTT,CASSWFGREAFF
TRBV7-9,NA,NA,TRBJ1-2,TGTGCCAGCAGCTTAGCTAACTATGGCTACACCTTC,CASSLANYGYTF
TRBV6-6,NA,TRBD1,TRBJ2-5,TGTGCCAGCAGTTACGGGACAGGGGTATCCGGGGAGACCCAGTACTTC,CASSYGTGVSGETQYF
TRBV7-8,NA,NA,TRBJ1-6,TGTGCCAGCAGCCCCTACCGGGTCCTCTATAATTCACCCCTCCACTTT,CASSPYRVLYNSPLHF
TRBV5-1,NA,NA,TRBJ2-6,TGCGCCAGTCACGACCCTGGGGCCAACGTCCTGACTTTC,CASHDPGANVLTF
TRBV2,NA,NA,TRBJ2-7,TGTGCCAGCAGTGCGGGGCGGGGAGCCTACGAGCAGTACTTC,CASSAGRGAYEQYF
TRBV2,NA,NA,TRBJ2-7,TGTGCCAGCAGTGATTCTGAAGGCCAGTCGGGATACGAGCAGTACTTC,CASSDSEGQSGYEQYF
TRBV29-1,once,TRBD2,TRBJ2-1,TGCAGCGTGGGGGGGTCTAGCGGGAGAATCTATGAGCAGTTCTTC,CSVGGSSGRIYEQFF
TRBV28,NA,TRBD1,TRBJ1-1,TGTGCCACCCACAGGGGCGGCCGGTACACTGAAGCTTTCTTT,CATHRGGRYTEAFF
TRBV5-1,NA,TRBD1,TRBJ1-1,TGCGCCAGCAGCGGACAGGGCAAGCTAATGAACACTGAAGCTTTCTTT,CASSGQGKLMNTEAFF
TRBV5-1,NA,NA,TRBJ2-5,TGCGCCAGCAGCTCAACGACAGTCCAAGAGACCCAGTACTTC,CASSSTTVQETQYF
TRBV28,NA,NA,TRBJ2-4,TGTGCCAGCACCCCAGGGGGGGCAGTAAACATTCAGTACTTC,CASTPGGAVNIQYF
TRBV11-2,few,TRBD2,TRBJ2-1,TGTGCCAGCAGCTCCATAGCGGGAGGTCTCAATGAGCAGTTCTTC,CASSSIAGGLNEQFF
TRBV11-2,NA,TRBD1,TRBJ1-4,TGTGCCAGCAGCTTAGCCTACCCCAGGGGGCTCGGGGAAAAACTGTTTTTT,CASSLAYPRGLGEKLFF